The following is a T cell receptor (beta chain) sequence with its context. The antigen is not known. This entry belongs to a study of cytomegalovirus exposure and HLA in healthy donors. Study as a whole: Previous work identified roughly 110 million unique TCR beta sequences from 150 million to 200 million T cells. Study observations and caveats: It was reported that TCR beta sequences correctly inferred the HLA-A and HLA-B alleles for most subjects. In vitro confirmation showed a few CMV-associated chains to be CMV antigen specific. Researchers reported in a later analysis that a missense DCLRE1C variant was tied to TCR beta V- and J-gene trimming.

Both 60 Vbeta primers and 13 Jbeta primers went into the PCR. Using immunoSEQ multiplex PCR, the repertoire was profiled, and TCRdb retains in-frame clones only, with some absent. The sample has just over 150,000 clones, 75% to 90% seen once. The sample was PBMCs. This receptor was obtained from a male donor in good health and CMV-seropositive.

CDR3 amino acids: CAWSVGGGRKGDTQYF. CDR3 in DNA: TGTGCCTGGAGTGTCGGGGGCGGGAGAAAGGGTGATACGCAGTATTTT. V gene TRBV30 combines with J gene TRBJ2-3, with a possible D match to TRBD2 (7 bases). V lost 0 bases to trimming and J lost 6 bases, with 19 bases between them. CDR3 size: 16 residues. Germline V lookup: CDR1 GTSNPN, CDR2 SVGIG (reference sequence).